Listed here are 24 T cell receptor beta chains from one sample, sequenced in a study of T cells in women clearing cervical HPV infection. Libraries were prepared by immunoSEQ multiplex PCR; TCRdb keeps only in-frame clonotypes and omits some of them. Its table records 23,000 or so clones. Sample: blood buffy coat. These TCRs come from a woman aged 18 to 75 with a cervical HPV16 infection that either progressed to CIN3+ or cleared (not recorded which).

Of note for this clone: The read ends 3 residues early relative to the CDR3; the germline J gene fills the gap. The V call is TRBV30, the J call TRBJ1-1; 7 nucleotides align to TRBD1. The CDR3 totals 13 residues. From germline, CDR1 is GTSNPN and CDR2 SVGIG (reference sequence). Incomplete CDR3 DNA: TGTGCCTGGAGTTGGACTCCGGACAGGGAA. Translating it yields CAWSWTPDRE. In full, the CDR3 reads CAWSWTPDREAFF. Supplemented by reference TRBV30 and TRBJ1-1, the full variable domain reads SQTIHQWPATLVQPVGSPLSLECTVEGTSNPNLYWYRQAAGRGLQLLFYSVGIGQISSEVPQNLSASRPQDRQFILSSKKLLLSDSGFYLCAWSWTPDREAFFGQGTRLTVV.

As to this clone: The read ends 3 residues shy of where the CDR3 ends; the end is completed using the germline J gene. The chain employs TRBV20-1 and TRBJ2-5, with D perhaps TRBD1 (5 bases). This CDR3 is 13 amino acids long. Germline V gene lookup returns CDR1 DFQATT and CDR2 SNEGSKA (reference sequence). Trimming took 3 bases from V and 5 from J, leaving 13 bases between them. The CDR3 bases that were read are TGCAGTGCTAGCGGCGGACACGCGGAGACC. It specifies CSASGGHAET. The CDR3 as a whole reads CSASGGHAETQYF.

To note about this clone: Read data end 3 residues before the CDR3 end; the end is taken from the germline J gene. This chain connects TRBV19 to TRBJ2-4, with D perhaps matching TRBD1 (6 bases). The germline gives CDR1 LNHDA, CDR2 SQIVND (reference sequence). This CDR3 region has 15 residues. CDR3 bases read: TGTGCCAGTAGATGGGCGGACAGACATAACTATGGT. This translates into CASRWADRHNYG. The entire CDR3 sequence reads CASRWADRHNYGQYF.

Comment on this clone: The sequence runs out 3 residues before the end of the CDR3; the remainder is reconstructed from the germline J gene. The chain carries TRBV5-1 and TRBJ2-4; the D gene is possibly TRBD1 (6 bases). CDR3 size: 17 residues. The V gene's germline CDR1 is SGHRS and CDR2 YFSETQ. The covered CDR3 bases are TGCGCCAGCAGAGGTGCGGCTTTCCAGGGGAACCAAGAGACT. Translating it yields CASRGAAFQGNQET. The entire CDR3 is CASRGAAFQGNQETQYF.

This clone counts as medium-sized (0.01 to 0.1%) by frequency. The observed sequence ends 3 residues before the CDR3 terminus, with the missing tail filled in from the germline J gene. This chain joins TRBV12-5 and TRBJ1-5; D is possibly TRBD1 (6 bases). Deletions cut 6 bases from V and 5 bases from J, with 11 bases between. Germline CDR1 and CDR2: LGHNT and FRNRAP. This CDR3 comprises 13 residues. The DNA read from the CDR3 is TGTGCTAGTGGCACTACAGGGTATCAGCCC. As protein: CASGTTGYQP. The entire CDR3 protein reads CASGTTGYQPQHF. Looking up the rest from reference TRBV12-5 and TRBJ1-5 gives the full variable domain: DARVTQTPRHKVTEMGQEVTMRCQPILGHNTVFWYRQTMMQGLELLAYFRNRAPLDDSGMPKDRFSAEMPDATLATLKIQPSEPRDSAVYFCASGTTGYQPQHFGDGTRLSIL.

With respect to this clone: The CDR3 end falls 3 residues outside the read, so it is completed with the germline J gene. This chain connects TRBV5-6 to TRBJ2-7, with D perhaps matching TRBD1 (5 bases). The germline V and J ends were trimmed by 5 bases and 1 base, with 13 bases remaining between them. This CDR3 spans 14 amino acids. The V gene's germline CDR1 is SGHDT and CDR2 YYEEEE. The CDR3 is CASSAGFGSYEQYF. CDR3 bases read: TGTGCCAGCAGTGCAGGGTTCGGGTCCTACGAG. The variable domain in full, with the rest retrieved from reference TRBV5-6 and TRBJ2-7, is DAGVTQSPTHLIKTRGQQVTLRCSPKSGHDTVSWYQQALGQGPQFIFQYYEEEERQRGNFPDRFSGHQFPNYSSELNVNALLLGDSALYLCASSAGFGSYEQYFGPGTRLTVT.

Points on this clone: Read data end 3 residues before the CDR3 end; the end is taken from the germline J gene. V and J are TRBV7-2 and TRBJ1-4; 7 nucleotides match TRBD1. This CDR3 is built from 15 residues. Germline V lookup: CDR1 SGHTA, CDR2 FQGNSA. J lost 3 bases, V lost 5 bases, and 6 bases had no gene match. CDR3 sequence: CASSKDRAANEKLFF. The sequenced part of the CDR3 DNA is TGTGCCAGCAGCAAAGACAGGGCAGCTAATGAAAAA.

Of note for this clone: The read gets to within 3 residues of the CDR3 end, and the germline J gene fills in the rest. The chain employs TRBV18 and TRBJ2-3; 7 nucleotides agree with TRBD2. The V segment lost 4 bases and the J segment 3 bases; nucleotides outside the gene matches: 7. The CDR3 is made up of 15 amino acids. Germline V CDR1 and CDR2: KGHSH, LQKENI. CDR3 in amino acids: CASSRGLGKTDTQYF. Partial CDR3 DNA: TGTGCCAGCTCACGCGGACTAGGCAAAACAGATACG.

A remark on this clone: The read halts 3 residues ahead of the CDR3 end, with the missing end drawn from the germline J gene. The chain uses TRBV10-1 and TRBJ2-7; D is perhaps TRBD1 (5 bases). The CDR3 extends over 13 amino acids. Germline-derived CDR1 and CDR2 are WNHNN and SYGVQD (reference sequence). V was shortened by 3 bases and J by 5 bases, with 11 bases between the two germline ends. The sequenced CDR3 bases are TGCGCCAGCAGTGATTCCAGGGTCCACGAG. Amino acid sequence: CASSDSRVHE. In full, the CDR3 reads CASSDSRVHEQYF.

Incomplete CDR3 DNA: TGTGCCAGCTCGCAGGGCAGGGGGCTTGATTCACCC. It yields the protein CASSQGRGLDSP. The whole CDR3 protein is CASSQGRGLDSPLHF. The V gene is TRBV6-4, the J gene TRBJ1-6; TRBD1 matches at 8 bases. The sequence runs out 3 residues before the end of the CDR3; the remainder is reconstructed from the germline J gene. Trimming cost V 8 bases and J 8 bases; bases outside gene matches: 11. The germline gives CDR1 MRHNA, CDR2 SNTAGT. This CDR3 has 15 amino acids.

Note on this clone: The read gets to within 3 residues of the CDR3 end, and the germline J gene fills in the rest. The chain employs TRBV7-3 and TRBJ2-3, with TRBD1 matching 7 bases. Germline CDR1 SGHTA, CDR2 FQGTGA. This CDR3 contains 15 residues. With V trimmed by 0 bases and J by 1 base, 1 base remained unmatched. The CDR3 is CASSLTGQRTDTQYF. The CDR3 bases that were read are TGTGCCAGCAGCTTAACGGGACAGCGCACAGATACG.

With respect to this clone: With the read ending 3 residues before the CDR3 end, the germline J gene is used to fill in that end. V gene TRBV7-9 combines with J gene TRBJ2-2; D call uncertain. Germline V gene sequence: CDR1 SEHNR, CDR2 FQNEAQ (reference sequence). The CDR3 spans 14 residues. The CDR3: CASSLYSTNEKLFF. Partial CDR3 DNA: TGTGCCAGCAGCTTGTACTCAACTAATGAAAAG. The whole variable domain, remainder taken from reference TRBV7-9 and TRBJ2-2, is DTGVSQNPRHKITKRGQNVTFRCDPISEHNRLYWYRQTLGQGPEFLTYFQNEAQLEKSRLLSDRFSAERPKGSFSTLEIQRTEQGDSAMYLCASSLYSTNEKLFFGEGSRLTVL.

A remark on this clone: The read ends 3 residues shy of where the CDR3 ends; the end is completed using the germline J gene. This chain connects TRBV20-1 to TRBJ2-2, with 7 bases aligning to TRBD2. V lost 2 bases and J lost 2; bases outside the gene matches: 5. This CDR3 comprises 15 residues. Per germline, CDR1 DFQATT and CDR2 SNEGSKA (reference sequence). CDR3: CSARLLAPNTGELFF. CDR3 bases read: TGCAGTGCTAGACTACTAGCGCCAAACACCGGGGAG.

Remarks on this clone: The read is 3 residues too short to cover the CDR3 end, so that end is filled in from the germline J gene. This chain links TRBV29-1 with TRBJ2-3; the match to TRBD1 covers 7 bases. Germline V lookup: CDR1 SQVTM, CDR2 ANQGSEA. The CDR3 extends over 12 amino acids. CDR3 loop: CSVQQGSETQYF. CDR3 DNA (partial): TGCAGCGTCCAACAGGGGTCGGAGACG.

Turning to this clone: The observed sequence ends 3 residues before the CDR3 terminus, with the missing tail filled in from the germline J gene. This chain links TRBV29-1 with TRBJ2-2, with D possibly being TRBD1 (5 bases). CDR1 is SQVTM and CDR2 is ANQGSEA in the germline V gene. Trimming removed 3 bases at V and 4 bases at J, with 15 bases between. The CDR3 sequence is 15 residues long. CDR3 sequence: CSVDLLGRGTGELFF. The sequenced part of the CDR3 DNA is TGCAGCGTTGACTTGTTGGGAAGGGGCACCGGGGAG.

Concerning this clone itself: One end of the junction fails to match germline, which may point to a read error. The read stops 3 residues short of the end of the CDR3; the missing end is completed from the germline J gene. This sample also contains other DNA sequences that code for the same CDR3. The V call is TRBV4-1, the J call TRBJ1-3; no firm D call. CDR3 size: 15 residues. Germline CDR1 MGHRA, CDR2 YSYEKL. The CDR3 spells CASSLAGGFGNTIYF. CDR3 DNA, as far as it was read: TGCGCCAGCAGCCTGGCCGGCGGATTTGGAAACACT.

A word on this clone: Sequencing ends 3 residues short of the CDR3 end; the germline J gene provides the rest. The chain employs TRBV19 and TRBJ2-1, with D possibly TRBD2 on 6 matching bases. V lost 6 bases, J lost 4 bases, and 10 bases lay in between. The CDR3 spans 13 residues. Germline V lookup: CDR1 LNHDA, CDR2 SQIVND (reference sequence). The DNA read from the CDR3 is TGTGCCAGTAGGCTAGCGTGGTACAATGAG. It encodes CASRLAWYNE. The whole CDR3 sequence is CASRLAWYNEQFF.

Details on this clone: The read comes to an end 3 residues before the CDR3 does, leaving the germline J gene to fill in the end. J is TRBJ1-5 and V is TRBV12-3 or TRBV12-4, with a tentative D call TRBD1 (5 bases). V was clipped by 4 bases and J by 6 bases, with 16 bases between them. The CDR3 covers 15 residues. Incomplete CDR3 DNA: TGTGCCAGCAGTTGGGGGGGTGGTGGGGGTCAGCCC. Translated, it gives CASSWGGGGGQP. The full CDR3 is CASSWGGGGGQPQHF.

A remark on this clone: The read gets to within 3 residues of the CDR3 end, and the germline J gene fills in the rest. The genes are TRBV27 and TRBJ2-7; 8 positions match TRBD2. CDR3 length: 15 amino acids. Germline V gene sequence: CDR1 MNHEY, CDR2 SMNVEV (reference sequence). After removal of 2 bases from V and 6 bases from J, the junction contained 9 bases not matched to a gene. The CDR3 DNA, read in part, is TGTGCCAGCAGTTTAAGTGGGACTAGTATTTCCGAG. Protein sequence: CASSLSGTSISE. The whole CDR3 sequence is CASSLSGTSISEQYF.

Details on this clone: The germline gene is not matched at one end of the junction; a read error may be the cause. The CDR3 end lies 3 residues beyond the end of the read and is filled in from the germline J gene. Other DNA variants within this sample encode the same CDR3. V usage is TRBV7-2 and J usage is TRBJ1-3; D unresolved. The CDR3 extends over 13 amino acids. Germline lookup yields CDR1 SGHTA and CDR2 FQGNSA. The CDR3 here is CASSPQAGNTIYF. The sequenced part of the CDR3 DNA is TGTGCCAGCAGCCCCCAGGCGGGAAACACG.

The CDR3 is CASSSYYEQYF. CDR3 bases read: TGTGCCAGCAGTTCCTACTACGAG. This chain connects TRBV28 to TRBJ2-7; D remains ambiguous. Coverage ceases 3 residues before the CDR3 finishes, and the germline J gene fills in the end. This CDR3 is built from 11 residues. Germline loops: CDR1 MDHEN, CDR2 SYDVKM. V was clipped by 4 bases and J by 3 bases, with 4 bases between them.

Regarding this clone: Sequencing ends 3 residues short of the CDR3 end; the germline J gene provides the rest. The chain is built from TRBV5-1 and TRBJ1-6; maybe TRBD1 (6 bases). Germline V gene sequence: CDR1 SGHRS, CDR2 YFSETQ. CDR3 length: 16 amino acids. V was cut by 4 bases and J by 0 bases, with 11 bases left in between. The CDR3 spells CASSPDRSSYNSPLHF. The CDR3 bases that were read are TGCGCCAGCAGCCCTGACAGGAGCTCCTATAATTCACCC.

Points on this clone: The CDR3 goes on 3 residues after the read ends, and that part is filled in from the germline J gene. This chain joins TRBV20-1 and TRBJ1-4; a weak D match, TRBD1 (5 bases). The V end was cut by 6 bases, the J end by 8 bases, with 10 bases between. Germline values: CDR1 DFQATT, CDR2 SNEGSKA (reference sequence). There are 11 residues in the CDR3. The CDR3 bases that were read are TGCAGTGCATCCCGGGGGGAAAAA. It is translated as CSASRGEK. From start to end, the CDR3 is CSASRGEKLFF.

Remarks on this clone: The sequenced fragment ends 3 residues before the CDR3 boundary, so the rest is inferred from the germline J gene. The chain combines TRBV6-7 with TRBJ2-3; D remains unclear. TRBV6-7 is recorded as an ORF, its role being uncertain. The CDR3 covers 13 residues. Incomplete CDR3 DNA: TGTGCCAGCAGTTACAGGGTAAGTGGGCCG. It is translated as CASSYRVSGP. The CDR3, in full, reads CASSYRVSGPQYF.